The rows below give T cell receptor beta chains drawn from one sample of a study of cytomegalovirus exposure and HLA in healthy donors. Method: immunoSEQ multiplex PCR; TCRdb's copy keeps in-frame clones and lacks some. This sample has under 200,000 clones, with about 82% found just once. The source material was PBMCs. These receptors were obtained from a woman aged 50 to 65 in good health and CMV-seropositive. Each CDR3 is given with its conserved first and last residue.

CDR3 | V
CASSPQFGANVLTF | TRBV18
CASSLGRGSYNEQFF | TRBV11-2
CASSLVNTEAFF | TRBV5-6
CASSSPTGWNQPQHF | TRBV28
CASSWGGQTYNEQFF | TRBV5-1
CASSLSGRTRADTQYF | TRBV7-3
CASSPRLAGGPTDTQYF | TRBV13
CSSSYPKTGESYNEQFF | TRBV7-9
CASSLGSLGANEKLFF | TRBV7-2
CASSFRTGGSTGELFF | TRBV5-1
CARRDRGMNTEAFF | TRBV19
CASSLIGAGASAAFF | TRBV7-2
CASSQGVNRAHYEQCF | TRBV4-3
CSVGSPDTQYF | TRBV29-1
CASSSAWTGKSYEQYF | TRBV21-1
CATSRDQGGSSEQYF | TRBV15
CASSSGPQHF | TRBV2
CASSSASGITDTQYF | TRBV7-2
CASSSWPRDTEQFF | TRBV19
CASGQGAPIQPQHF | TRBV27
CASSSRDRGYTDTQYF | TRBV19
CASRIGDFSYGYTF | TRBV28
CASSDPEQGSPGNTIYF | TRBV25-1
CATSFVPGQLYGYTF | TRBV15